These 32 T cell receptor beta chains were sequenced from one sample in a study of CD8 T cells in Susac syndrome. Random hexamers primed reverse transcription of about 0.45 to 1 ug RNA. TCRdb re-derived calls from the immunoSEQ multiplex PCR reads in MiXCR, one entry per CDR3 protein. The table has about 300,000 distinct CDR3 sequences, roughly nine tenths seen once. The sample taken for sequencing was CD4+ T cells from PBMCs. Every receptor here comes from a human donor with multiple sclerosis.

The gene calls are TRBV7-3 and TRBJ2-7; D is possibly TRBD2 (5 bases). Germline loops: CDR1 SGHTA, CDR2 FQGTGA. The CDR3 runs 13 residues. Trimming cost V 1 base and J 6 bases, with 10 bases left between them. The CDR3: CASSLNRDSEQYF. CDR3 nucleotides: TGTGCCAGCAGCTTAAATCGGGATTCCGAGCAGTACTTC.

The chain joins TRBV9 to TRBJ1-1; no definite D call. Germline V lookup: CDR1 SGDLS, CDR2 YYNGEE. This CDR3 is 15 amino acids long. V lost 4 bases and J 1 base, leaving 14 bases between the germline ends. The CDR3 loop reads CASSPREAPNTEAFF. The CDR3 DNA follows: TGTGCCAGCAGCCCTCGGGAGGCCCCGAACACTGAAGCTTTCTTT.

The V and J genes are TRBV5-1 and TRBJ1-2; 7 bases are shared with TRBD1. CDR1 is SGHRS, CDR2 YFSETQ, per germline. The ends lost 1 base at V and 8 bases at J; junction bases unmatched: 8. The CDR3 covers 14 residues. The CDR3 DNA reads as TGCGCCAGCAGCTTGACTCGGGACAGTGACGGCTACACCTTC. Protein product: CASSLTRDSDGYTF.

The chain links TRBV27 to TRBJ1-1; 7 bases are a match to TRBD1. Germline V gene data show CDR1 as MNHEY and CDR2 as SMNVEV (reference sequence). The CDR3 has 15 amino acids. Losses at the gene ends were 5 bases for V and 0 bases for J; bases not matched to a gene: 6. CDR3: CASSPQGVMNTEAFF. The CDR3 coding sequence is TGTGCCAGCAGTCCGCAGGGGGTCATGAACACTGAAGCTTTCTTT.

The gene calls are TRBV29-1 and TRBJ2-7; D possibly uses TRBD1 or TRBD2 (6 bases each). The CDR3 has 14 amino acids. With 5 bases removed from V and 7 bases from J, the gap between germline ends came to 21 bases. Germline V lookup: CDR1 SQVTM, CDR2 ANQGSEA. CDR3 coding DNA: TGCAGCGTTAACCCGCAGGGGCGCGGAGGGGAGCAGTACTTC. This encodes CSVNPQGRGGEQYF.

Only one count was recorded for this clonotype. This chain's CDR3 is CASSLTGIDGYTF. The CDR3 DNA reads as TGCGCCAGCAGCTTGACAGGGATAGATGGCTACACCTTC. The J gene is TRBJ1-2, the V gene TRBV5-1, with D maybe TRBD1 (6 bases). V was trimmed by 1 base and J by 6 bases, leaving 10 bases between them. CDR1 SGHRS and CDR2 YFSETQ come from the germline V gene. This CDR3 comprises 13 residues.

The chain combines TRBV7-2 with TRBJ2-7, with D perhaps given as TRBD1 or TRBD2 (6 bases each). V was shortened by 5 bases and J by 9 bases, with 23 bases between the two germline ends. CDR3 length: 15 residues. Germline V lookup: CDR1 SGHTA, CDR2 FQGNSA. CDR3 region: CASSPAVRGTRGQYF. The CDR3 coding sequence is TGTGCCAGCAGCCCCGCGGTCCGGGGGACAAGGGGGCAGTACTTC.

V gene TRBV5-6 combines with J gene TRBJ2-7; 9 bases match TRBD2. J was trimmed by 4 bases and V by 1 base; bases with no gene match: 6. In germline, CDR1 is SGHDT, CDR2 YYEEEE. CDR3 size: 15 residues. CDR3 region: CASSLMAGGGYEQYF. The CDR3 bases are TGTGCCAGCAGCTTGATGGCGGGAGGGGGTTACGAGCAGTACTTC.

The rearrangement joins TRBV6-1 to TRBJ1-5, with a tentative D call TRBD1 (5 bases). The CDR3 extends over 17 amino acids. Trimming removed 6 bases from V and 0 bases from J, with 18 bases in between. Per germline, CDR1 MNHNS and CDR2 SASEGT. This CDR3 is CASRNSRVRDSNQPQHF. In DNA form, the CDR3 reads TGTGCCAGCAGGAACAGCAGGGTGAGGGATAGCAATCAGCCCCAGCATTTT.

This chain links TRBV20-1 with TRBJ2-3; TRBD1 agrees at 7 bases. The CDR3 runs 15 residues. CDR1 and CDR2 (germline): DFQATT, SNEGSKA (reference sequence). V lost 5 bases, J lost 6 bases, and 14 bases stayed unmatched. CDR3 region: CSADRAGTLSDTQYF. The CDR3 DNA follows: TGCAGTGCTGACAGGGCCGGCACCCTCTCGGATACGCAGTATTTT.

This chain joins TRBV6-6 and TRBJ2-7; D remains ambiguous. The CDR3 is made up of 15 amino acids. V lost 0 bases, J lost 4 bases, and 13 bases lay in between. Germline values: CDR1 MNHNY, CDR2 SVGAGI (reference sequence). CDR3 nucleotides: TGTGCCAGCAGTTACTCGAAGCCATCTCAATACGAGCAGTACTTC. Its translation: CASSYSKPSQYEQYF.

V gene TRBV19 combines with J gene TRBJ2-4; D assignment may be TRBD1 or TRBD2 (5 bases each). Trimming shortened V by 2 bases and J by 0 bases, and 14 bases separated the two germline ends. Germline CDR1 is LNHDA and CDR2 is SQIVND (reference sequence). CDR3 length equals 17 residues. The CDR3 sequence: CASSISGAGLAKNIQYF. In nucleotides, the CDR3 is TGTGCCAGTAGTATAAGCGGCGCAGGGCTAGCCAAAAACATTCAGTACTTC. The full variable domain, its missing parts supplied by reference TRBV19 and TRBJ2-4, is DGGITQSPKYLFRKEGQNVTLSCEQNLNHDAMYWYRQDPGQGLRLIYYSQIVNDFQKGDIAEGYSVSREKKESFPLTVTSAQKNPTAFYLCASSISGAGLAKNIQYFGAGTRLSVL.

The gene calls are TRBV19 and TRBJ2-6, with D unresolved. V was trimmed by 8 bases and J by 13 bases, leaving 18 bases between them. The CDR3 contains 13 residues. Germline V CDR1 and CDR2: LNHDA, SQIVND (reference sequence). The CDR3 is CASQSSLAGVLTF. The DNA for the CDR3 is TGTGCCAGTCAAAGTAGCCTGGCTGGGGTCCTGACTTTC. The complete variable domain, with remaining parts taken from reference TRBV19 and TRBJ2-6, reads DGGITQSPKYLFRKEGQNVTLSCEQNLNHDAMYWYRQDPGQGLRLIYYSQIVNDFQKGDIAEGYSVSREKKESFPLTVTSAQKNPTAFYLCASQSSLAGVLTFGAGSRLTVL.

This sequence joins TRBV5-4 and TRBJ1-3; maybe TRBD1 (5 bases). V was pared by 7 bases and J by 0 bases, with 17 bases between. Looked up from germline, CDR1 is SGHNT and CDR2 is YYREEE (reference sequence). This CDR3 contains 16 residues. CDR3 amino acids: CASGSGPTASGNTIYF. In nucleotides, the CDR3 is TGTGCCAGCGGCTCGGGGCCGACAGCCTCTGGAAACACCATATATTTT.

This clonotype was seen once. The chain employs TRBV2 and TRBJ1-5; D is possibly TRBD1 (6 bases). Trimming removed 6 bases from V and 0 bases from J, with 15 bases in between. CDR1 and CDR2 from the germline V gene are SNHLY and FYNNEI. The CDR3 loop spans 16 amino acids. CDR3 sequence: CASRGGAGNSNQPQHF. The CDR3 region has the DNA TGTGCCAGCAGGGGGGGGGCAGGGAATAGCAATCAGCCCCAGCATTTT.

The chain links TRBV6-2 or TRBV6-3 to TRBJ2-7; the match to TRBD1 covers 7 bases. CDR1 MNHEY and CDR2 SVGEGT come from the germline V gene. The CDR3 has 15 amino acids. Unmatched junction bases numbered 7, after V lost 0 bases and J lost 5 bases. CDR3 DNA sequence: TGTGCCAGCAGTTACTCGAAGGGGGCCCCGGACGAGCAGTACTTC. Amino acids: CASSYSKGAPDEQYF.

The chain links TRBV3-1 to TRBJ1-3, with D perhaps TRBD1 (6 bases). With 5 bases removed from V and 7 bases from J, the gap between germline ends came to 9 bases. The CDR3 is 12 amino acids. Looked up from germline, CDR1 is LGHDT and CDR2 is YNNKEL (reference sequence). CDR3 sequence reads: CASSSTGNTIYF. DNA for the CDR3: TGTGCCAGCAGCTCCACAGGGAACACCATATATTTT.

The V gene is TRBV30, the J gene TRBJ2-3, with D perhaps assigned TRBD1 or TRBD2 (6 bases each). V gave up 0 bases and J gave up 5 bases, with 12 bases separating them. This CDR3 spans 14 amino acids. Germline V gene sequence: CDR1 GTSNPN, CDR2 SVGIG (reference sequence). The CDR3 DNA reads as TGTGCCTGGAGTGTAGCGGGCAGGGGAGATACGCAGTATTTT. This encodes CAWSVAGRGDTQYF.

V and J are TRBV19 and TRBJ1-6; D might be TRBD1 (5 bases). The germline gives CDR1 LNHDA, CDR2 SQIVND (reference sequence). The V end was cut by 6 bases, the J end by 5 bases, with 11 bases between. This CDR3 is 14 amino acids long. The CDR3 coding sequence is TGTGCCAGTAGAGTGATGGGGGATAATTCACCCCTCCACTTT. It translates to CASRVMGDNSPLHF.

The rearrangement joins TRBV27 to TRBJ1-1; D not resolved. This CDR3 is built from 14 residues. Germline assignment: CDR1 MNHEY and CDR2 SMNVEV (reference sequence). V was cut by 3 bases and J by 11 bases, with 19 bases left in between. The CDR3 nucleotides read TGTGCCAGCAGTTTGGAAGGGATTGGGTCAAGGGCTTTCTTT. Amino acid sequence: CASSLEGIGSRAFF.

The chain links TRBV14 to TRBJ1-1; 7 bases align to TRBD1. Germline-derived CDR1 and CDR2 are SGHDN and FVKESK. The V segment lost 4 bases and the J segment 4 bases; nucleotides outside the gene matches: 6. CDR3 size: 14 residues. The CDR3: CASSPFKGATEAFF. In DNA, the CDR3 is TGTGCCAGCAGCCCTTTCAAGGGGGCCACTGAAGCTTTCTTT.

This clonotype occurred a few times. The V call is TRBV27, the J call TRBJ2-7; TRBD1 aligns across 7 bases. The CDR3 totals 13 residues. Trimming took 3 bases from V and 6 from J; bases not matched to a gene: 5. From germline, CDR1 is MNHEY and CDR2 SMNVEV (reference sequence). The CDR3 bases are TGTGCCAGCAGTTTGAGGGGGCTCGGCGAGCAGTACTTC. Translation: CASSLRGLGEQYF.

The rearrangement uses TRBV12-3 or TRBV12-4 and TRBJ2-5, with 9 bases that match TRBD2. J gave up 5 bases and V 5 bases, and 9 bases lay outside the gene matches. The CDR3 loop spans 15 amino acids. CDR3 residues: CASSPRTSAGETQYF. As DNA, the CDR3 is TGTGCCAGCAGTCCCAGGACTAGCGCGGGGGAGACCCAGTACTTC.

The rearrangement links TRBV9 to TRBJ2-3, with 9 bases identical to TRBD1. With 4 bases clipped from V and 3 bases from J, the junction kept 9 bases outside the gene matches. CDR1 and CDR2 (germline): SGDLS, YYNGEE. This CDR3 contains 16 residues. CDR3 in amino acids: CASSSGTGLGTDTQYF. In DNA, the CDR3 is TGTGCCAGCAGCTCCGGGACAGGGTTGGGGACAGATACGCAGTATTTT.

The chain uses TRBV20-1 and TRBJ1-1, with D unclear. CDR3 length: 17 amino acids. The V end lost 5 bases, the J end lost 0 bases, and 22 bases lay between the germline ends. Germline V gene lookup returns CDR1 DFQATT and CDR2 SNEGSKA (reference sequence). The CDR3 nucleotides read TGCAGTGCTCAACGGGGAGGCCGAGGGAACTTGAACACTGAAGCTTTCTTT. It yields the protein CSAQRGGRGNLNTEAFF.

CDR3 protein: CATVRSPFGSGNTIYF. In DNA form, the CDR3 reads TGTGCCACCGTACGCTCCCCTTTTGGCTCTGGAAACACCATATATTTT. The V and J genes are TRBV24-1 and TRBJ1-3; no definite D call. Germline V lookup: CDR1 KGHDR, CDR2 SFDVKD. Trimming stripped 9 bases from V and 0 bases from J, with 17 bases between. This CDR3 has 16 amino acids.

V is TRBV2 and J is TRBJ2-7; TRBD2 agrees at 7 bases. The CDR3 has 12 amino acids. Germline trimming cut 8 bases from V and 3 bases from J; bases unmatched to any gene: 4. CDR1 and CDR2 from the germline V gene are SNHLY and FYNNEI. The CDR3 region is CASWGGDYEQYF. Here the CDR3 DNA reads TGTGCCAGCTGGGGGGGGGACTACGAGCAGTACTTC.

This clonotype occurred once. It is unclear where the CDR3 begins or ends on the DNA, so no DNA is shown, and the CDR3 is as TCRdb lists it. The genes are TRBV21-1 and TRBJ2-2; TRBD1, the table's D call, was not compared with the DNA. TRBV21-1 is a recognized pseudogene. The CDR3 is made up of 15 amino acids, end residues included. The CDR3 sequence: CASWGKFRTPGSCFF.

The CDR3 here is CASSFRDPGVIRNTEAFF. For the CDR3, the DNA is TGTGCCAGCAGTTTCCGGGACCCGGGGGTTATCAGGAACACTGAAGCTTTCTTT. The chain has TRBV12-3 or TRBV12-4 and TRBJ1-1, with D possibly matching TRBD1 (5 bases). V was pared by 3 bases and J by 1 base, with 21 bases between. The CDR3 has 18 amino acids.

The chain is built from TRBV15 and TRBJ2-5; D may be TRBD2 (5 bases). The germline V and J ends were trimmed by 5 bases and 4 bases, with 14 bases remaining between them. The CDR3 is 14 amino acids. CDR1 and CDR2 from the germline V gene are LNHNV and YYDKDF (reference sequence). CDR3 residues: CATSSRTGGETQYF. In DNA, the CDR3 is TGTGCCACCAGCTCTCGGACCGGAGGAGAGACCCAGTACTTC.

The chain carries TRBV3-1 and TRBJ2-5, with 7 bases fitting TRBD1. Germline CDR1 and CDR2: LGHDT and YNNKEL (reference sequence). With 3 bases clipped from V and 5 bases from J, the junction kept 3 bases outside the gene matches. The CDR3 spans 13 residues. The CDR3 is CASSQDRLETQYF. CDR3 nucleotides: TGTGCCAGCAGCCAGGACAGGCTCGAGACCCAGTACTTC.

The CDR3 region has the DNA TGTGCCAGCAGCTCCCGAGTAGGACTAGCGGGAAAGTCCTACAATGAGCAGTTCTTC. Its protein product is CASSSRVGLAGKSYNEQFF. The chain employs TRBV9 and TRBJ2-1; 12 nucleotides agree with TRBD2. V dropped 4 bases and J dropped 1; count of bases not matched to a gene: 12. This CDR3 has 19 amino acids. CDR1 and CDR2 (germline): SGDLS, YYNGEE.